This is a list of T cell receptor beta chains from one sample in a study of shared clonotypes between healthy human individuals. This table comes from immunoSEQ multiplex PCR, and its TCRdb copy is limited to in-frame clones, with some not included. The table records 650,000 to 800,000 clones, 55% to 75% of them present only once. Material for sequencing was memory CD4+ T cells sorted from blood. The receptors here all came from a woman in her thirties in good health. Both conserved end residues are part of each CDR3. Fields, in order: CDR3 length, D gene, J gene, V gene, clone size, CDR3 DNA, CDR3 protein. D genes are given only for firm matches. Clone size, where shown, is once, few, many, or a class for clones that have expanded.

cdr3_length: 16; d_call: TRBD2; j_call: TRBJ2-5; v_call: TRBV5-1; clone_size: .; cdr3_nt: TGCGCCAGCAGCTTGGCTGGACTAGCGGGAGTTGAGACCCAGTACTTC; cdr3_aa: CASSLAGLAGVETQYF
cdr3_length: 15; d_call: TRBD2; j_call: TRBJ2-5; v_call: TRBV2; clone_size: .; cdr3_nt: TGTGCCAGCAGTGAAGAGACTAGCGGTCACGGAACCCAGTACTTC; cdr3_aa: CASSEETSGHGTQYF
cdr3_length: 14; d_call: TRBD1; j_call: TRBJ1-1; v_call: TRBV28; clone_size: .; cdr3_nt: TGTGCCAGCACGGGACAGGGCATGAACACTGAAGCTTTCTTT; cdr3_aa: CASTGQGMNTEAFF
cdr3_length: 14; d_call: TRBD1; j_call: TRBJ2-7; v_call: TRBV28; clone_size: .; cdr3_nt: TGTGCCAGCAGTTTGGGACAGGGGTGGTACGAGCAGTACTTC; cdr3_aa: CASSLGQGWYEQYF
cdr3_length: 15; d_call: .; j_call: TRBJ2-7; v_call: TRBV7-3; clone_size: .; cdr3_nt: TGTGCCAGCAGCTTATTTCGGACTGACCCCTACGAGCAGTACTTC; cdr3_aa: CASSLFRTDPYEQYF
cdr3_length: 11; d_call: .; j_call: TRBJ2-7; v_call: TRBV29-1; clone_size: .; cdr3_nt: TGCAGCGTTGCCTCTGGAGGCGAGCAGTACTTC; cdr3_aa: CSVASGGEQYF
cdr3_length: 16; d_call: .; j_call: TRBJ1-1; v_call: TRBV25-1; clone_size: .; cdr3_nt: TGTGCCAGCAGTGACCCCAAAGTAAGTGCGAACACTGAAGCTTTCTTT; cdr3_aa: CASSDPKVSANTEAFF
cdr3_length: 13; d_call: .; j_call: TRBJ1-1; v_call: TRBV7-8; clone_size: .; cdr3_nt: TGTGCCAGCAGCATACAACAGAACACTGAAGCTTTCTTT; cdr3_aa: CASSIQQNTEAFF
cdr3_length: 13; d_call: .; j_call: TRBJ1-5; v_call: TRBV5-1; clone_size: few; cdr3_nt: TGCGCCAGCAGCTTGGAGAGCAATCAGCCCCAGCATTTT; cdr3_aa: CASSLESNQPQHF
cdr3_length: 15; d_call: .; j_call: TRBJ2-5; v_call: TRBV9; clone_size: .; cdr3_nt: TGTGCCAGCAGCGTTAACGAGGGACGGTGGGAGACCCAGTACTTC; cdr3_aa: CASSVNEGRWETQYF
cdr3_length: 14; d_call: .; j_call: TRBJ2-3; v_call: TRBV5-5; clone_size: once; cdr3_nt: TGTGCCAGCAGCCCTGACCTGAGCACAGATACGCAGTATTTT; cdr3_aa: CASSPDLSTDTQYF
cdr3_length: 14; d_call: .; j_call: TRBJ2-7; v_call: TRBV5-5; clone_size: once; cdr3_nt: TGTGCCAGCAGACACGAGGTTGGGACCTACGAGCAGTACTTC; cdr3_aa: CASRHEVGTYEQYF
cdr3_length: 16; d_call: .; j_call: TRBJ2-1; v_call: TRBV18; clone_size: .; cdr3_nt: TGTGCCAGCTCACCAAACCCGAGTGGCTCCTACAATGAGCAGTTCTTC; cdr3_aa: CASSPNPSGSYNEQFF
cdr3_length: 13; d_call: .; j_call: TRBJ2-3; v_call: TRBV11-3; clone_size: .; cdr3_nt: TGTGCCAGCAGCCCCCAACCTTTGGATACGCAGTATTTT; cdr3_aa: CASSPQPLDTQYF
cdr3_length: 16; d_call: .; j_call: TRBJ1-1; v_call: TRBV19; clone_size: .; cdr3_nt: TGTGCCAGTAGTATGGAGGGGCGGAGGATGAACACTGAAGCTTTCTTT; cdr3_aa: CASSMEGRRMNTEAFF
cdr3_length: 12; d_call: TRBD1; j_call: TRBJ1-2; v_call: TRBV28; clone_size: .; cdr3_nt: TGTGCCAGCAGCCGACAGGGTTTGGGCTACACCTTC; cdr3_aa: CASSRQGLGYTF
cdr3_length: 17; d_call: .; j_call: TRBJ2-3; v_call: TRBV27; clone_size: few; cdr3_nt: TGTGCCAGCAGTTTAGACCTGCCCGTCAGGGACACAGATACGCAGTATTTT; cdr3_aa: CASSLDLPVRDTDTQYF
cdr3_length: 16; d_call: .; j_call: TRBJ2-2; v_call: TRBV5-1; clone_size: .; cdr3_nt: TGCGCCAGCAGCCCGGCGAGAGCGGGGAACACCGGGGAGCTGTTTTTT; cdr3_aa: CASSPARAGNTGELFF
cdr3_length: 13; d_call: TRBD2; j_call: TRBJ2-2; v_call: TRBV2; clone_size: .; cdr3_nt: TGTGCCAGCAGGCGGGAGAGCACCGGGGAGCTGTTTTTT; cdr3_aa: CASRRESTGELFF
cdr3_length: 15; d_call: TRBD2; j_call: TRBJ2-7; v_call: TRBV6-5; clone_size: .; cdr3_nt: TGTGCCAGCAGTGGGACTAGCGGGAGGAGGGACGAGCAGTACTTC; cdr3_aa: CASSGTSGRRDEQYF
cdr3_length: 16; d_call: TRBD2; j_call: TRBJ2-2; v_call: TRBV9; clone_size: .; cdr3_nt: TGTGCCAGCAGTAAAGGGACTAGCGCGAACACCGGGGAGCTGTTTTTT; cdr3_aa: CASSKGTSANTGELFF
cdr3_length: 16; d_call: TRBD2; j_call: TRBJ2-7; v_call: TRBV14; clone_size: few; cdr3_nt: TGTGCCAGCAGCCAAAAGGCCACTAGCGTTTTCTACGAGCAGTACTTC; cdr3_aa: CASSQKATSVFYEQYF
cdr3_length: 13; d_call: TRBD1; j_call: TRBJ1-2; v_call: TRBV28; clone_size: .; cdr3_nt: TGTGCCAGCAGTCGGACAGGCGGCTATGGCTACACCTTC; cdr3_aa: CASSRTGGYGYTF
cdr3_length: 13; d_call: .; j_call: TRBJ1-1; v_call: TRBV6-5; clone_size: once; cdr3_nt: TGTGCCAGCAAAGGCACCGCGAACACTGAAGCTTTCTTT; cdr3_aa: CASKGTANTEAFF
cdr3_length: 15; d_call: .; j_call: TRBJ2-1; v_call: TRBV19; clone_size: .; cdr3_nt: TGTGCCAGTAGTCCTCGGAGCGGGTACTACAATGAGCAGTTCTTC; cdr3_aa: CASSPRSGYYNEQFF
cdr3_length: 14; d_call: TRBD1; j_call: TRBJ2-3; v_call: TRBV4-1; clone_size: .; cdr3_nt: TGCGCCAGCAGCCAAGTAGGGGGCCCAGATACGCAGTATTTT; cdr3_aa: CASSQVGGPDTQYF
cdr3_length: 13; d_call: TRBD1; j_call: TRBJ1-1; v_call: TRBV28; clone_size: once; cdr3_nt: TGTGCCAGCAGTAACTACAGGGGAATTGGGGCTTTCTTT; cdr3_aa: CASSNYRGIGAFF
cdr3_length: 15; d_call: TRBD1; j_call: TRBJ2-1; v_call: TRBV5-1; clone_size: .; cdr3_nt: TGCGCCAGCAGCTTGAGACAGGGTGGTGGCGATGAGCAGTTCTTC; cdr3_aa: CASSLRQGGGDEQFF
cdr3_length: 15; d_call: .; j_call: TRBJ2-1; v_call: TRBV5-1; clone_size: .; cdr3_nt: TGCGCCAGCGCCCGGGCGGAGAGCTCCTACAATGAGCAGTTCTTC; cdr3_aa: CASARAESSYNEQFF
cdr3_length: 18; d_call: TRBD2; j_call: TRBJ2-1; v_call: TRBV11-2; clone_size: .; cdr3_nt: TGTGCCAGCAGCCGTCGGGGGGCGGGAGGGCCTACCTACAATGAGCAGTTCTTC; cdr3_aa: CASSRRGAGGPTYNEQFF
cdr3_length: 13; d_call: .; j_call: TRBJ2-1; v_call: TRBV11-1; clone_size: .; cdr3_nt: TGTGCCAGCAGCTTAGGAACGTACAATGAGCAGTTCTTC; cdr3_aa: CASSLGTYNEQFF
cdr3_length: 13; d_call: .; j_call: TRBJ2-7; v_call: TRBV5-1; clone_size: .; cdr3_nt: TGCGCCAGCACCCGGGACACTGGGTACGAGCAGTACTTC; cdr3_aa: CASTRDTGYEQYF
cdr3_length: 16; d_call: TRBD1; j_call: TRBJ1-1; v_call: TRBV11-2; clone_size: .; cdr3_nt: TGTGCCAGCAGCTCCCGGGACAGGGGCCGGGGCACTGAAGCTTTCTTT; cdr3_aa: CASSSRDRGRGTEAFF
cdr3_length: 15; d_call: TRBD2; j_call: TRBJ2-1; v_call: TRBV9; clone_size: .; cdr3_nt: TGTGCCAGCAGCGTTGATAGCGGGAGTCTTGGTGAGCAGTTCTTC; cdr3_aa: CASSVDSGSLGEQFF
cdr3_length: 15; d_call: .; j_call: TRBJ2-7; v_call: TRBV6-5; clone_size: once; cdr3_nt: TGTGCCAGCAGTTACTCGATACTTGCTCCCCTCGAGCAGTACTTC; cdr3_aa: CASSYSILAPLEQYF
cdr3_length: 15; d_call: .; j_call: TRBJ1-5; v_call: TRBV28; clone_size: .; cdr3_nt: TGTGCCAGCAGTTTAATAGGGGAGTCGGGTCAGCCCCAGCATTTT; cdr3_aa: CASSLIGESGQPQHF
cdr3_length: 16; d_call: TRBD2; j_call: TRBJ2-1; v_call: TRBV7-9; clone_size: .; cdr3_nt: TGTGCCAGCAGCTTAGGTGTGACTAGCGGCTACAATGAGCAGTTCTTC; cdr3_aa: CASSLGVTSGYNEQFF
cdr3_length: 16; d_call: .; j_call: TRBJ2-7; v_call: TRBV4-2; clone_size: .; cdr3_nt: TGTGCCAGCAGCCAAGGTTCGGCGGGTCTTACCTACGAGCAGTACTTC; cdr3_aa: CASSQGSAGLTYEQYF
cdr3_length: 12; d_call: .; j_call: TRBJ1-2; v_call: TRBV30; clone_size: .; cdr3_nt: TGTGCCTGGACAGCAACTAACTATGGCTACACCTTC; cdr3_aa: CAWTATNYGYTF
cdr3_length: 12; d_call: .; j_call: TRBJ2-5; v_call: TRBV7-9; clone_size: .; cdr3_nt: TGTGCCAGCAGCCCCTCTGGTGAGACCCAGTACTTC; cdr3_aa: CASSPSGETQYF
cdr3_length: 13; d_call: .; j_call: TRBJ1-5; v_call: TRBV28; clone_size: few; cdr3_nt: TGTGCCAGCACCGGACAAATCAATCAGCCCCAGCATTTT; cdr3_aa: CASTGQINQPQHF
cdr3_length: 15; d_call: .; j_call: TRBJ2-2; v_call: TRBV9; clone_size: .; cdr3_nt: TGTGCCAGCAGCGTAGGAACAGTGAACACCGGGGAGCTGTTTTTT; cdr3_aa: CASSVGTVNTGELFF
cdr3_length: 15; d_call: TRBD2; j_call: TRBJ2-7; v_call: TRBV5-1; clone_size: .; cdr3_nt: TGCGCCAGCAGCTTAGTTCTAGCGGACTCCTACGAGCAGTACTTC; cdr3_aa: CASSLVLADSYEQYF
cdr3_length: 11; d_call: .; j_call: TRBJ1-1; v_call: TRBV7-9; clone_size: few; cdr3_nt: TGTGCCAGCAGCCGTGCCTCGGGGGCTTTCTTT; cdr3_aa: CASSRASGAFF
cdr3_length: 12; d_call: .; j_call: TRBJ2-3; v_call: TRBV7-9; clone_size: .; cdr3_nt: TGTGCCAGCAGCCCCGCTGTTGATACGCAGTATTTT; cdr3_aa: CASSPAVDTQYF
cdr3_length: 15; d_call: TRBD2; j_call: TRBJ2-7; v_call: TRBV5-1; clone_size: .; cdr3_nt: TGCGCCAGCAGCTTGGCCGGCACTAGCGGCTCCGAGCAGTACTTC; cdr3_aa: CASSLAGTSGSEQYF
cdr3_length: 16; d_call: .; j_call: TRBJ1-6; v_call: TRBV30; clone_size: .; cdr3_nt: TGTGCCTGGAGGTGGGAGGACGTGGGCTATAATTCACCCCTCCACTTT; cdr3_aa: CAWRWEDVGYNSPLHF
cdr3_length: 14; d_call: .; j_call: TRBJ1-2; v_call: TRBV18; clone_size: .; cdr3_nt: TGTGCCAGCTCACCACCTCGAGACGACTATGGCTACACCTTC; cdr3_aa: CASSPPRDDYGYTF
cdr3_length: 15; d_call: .; j_call: TRBJ1-4; v_call: TRBV21-1; clone_size: .; cdr3_nt: TGTGCCAAAGCGGGGGGGTTAGCAACTAATGAAAAACTGTTTTTT; cdr3_aa: CAKAGGLATNEKLFF
cdr3_length: 16; d_call: .; j_call: TRBJ2-1; v_call: TRBV4-1; clone_size: .; cdr3_nt: TGCGCCAGCAGCCAAGATCGCGTTAGCTCCTACAATGAGCAGTTCTTC; cdr3_aa: CASSQDRVSSYNEQFF
cdr3_length: 17; d_call: TRBD1; j_call: TRBJ2-6; v_call: TRBV5-1; clone_size: .; cdr3_nt: TGCGCCAGCAGCCTGGGACAGGGTTATGCTGGGGCCAACGTCCTGACTTTC; cdr3_aa: CASSLGQGYAGANVLTF
cdr3_length: 15; d_call: TRBD1; j_call: TRBJ2-7; v_call: TRBV5-1; clone_size: .; cdr3_nt: TGCGCCAGCAGCTTGGGTGGGACAGGGATCTACGAGCAGTACTTC; cdr3_aa: CASSLGGTGIYEQYF
cdr3_length: 13; d_call: .; j_call: TRBJ2-5; v_call: TRBV7-2; clone_size: .; cdr3_nt: TGTGCCAGCAGCTTATCGGGAGTTGAGACCCAGTACTTC; cdr3_aa: CASSLSGVETQYF
cdr3_length: 15; d_call: TRBD1; j_call: TRBJ2-1; v_call: TRBV6-1; clone_size: .; cdr3_nt: TGTGCCAGCAGTGTGTCAGGGGGCAGCGACAATGAGCAGTTCTTC; cdr3_aa: CASSVSGGSDNEQFF
cdr3_length: 14; d_call: .; j_call: TRBJ2-3; v_call: TRBV5-5; clone_size: .; cdr3_nt: TGTGCCAGCAGCCCCATTTTGGGCACAGATACGCAGTATTTT; cdr3_aa: CASSPILGTDTQYF
cdr3_length: 16; d_call: TRBD1; j_call: TRBJ2-1; v_call: TRBV28; clone_size: .; cdr3_nt: TGTGCCAGCAGTTCACCGGGACAGGGGCAGGGCAATGAGCAGTTCTTC; cdr3_aa: CASSSPGQGQGNEQFF
cdr3_length: 13; d_call: .; j_call: TRBJ1-2; v_call: TRBV19; clone_size: once; cdr3_nt: TGTGCCAGTAGTCGCCTGGCCACTGATGGCTACACCTTC; cdr3_aa: CASSRLATDGYTF
cdr3_length: 13; d_call: .; j_call: TRBJ2-2; v_call: TRBV14; clone_size: few; cdr3_nt: TGTGCCAGCAGCCAAGTAATGTTCGGGGAGCTGTTTTTT; cdr3_aa: CASSQVMFGELFF
cdr3_length: 15; d_call: .; j_call: TRBJ2-2; v_call: TRBV9; clone_size: .; cdr3_nt: TGTGCCAGCAGCGTAGACCCGGGTAACACCGGGGAGCTGTTTTTT; cdr3_aa: CASSVDPGNTGELFF
cdr3_length: 13; d_call: .; j_call: TRBJ2-5; v_call: TRBV5-1; clone_size: once; cdr3_nt: TGCGCCAGCAGCTTGGGGGGTCTAGAGACCCAGTACTTC; cdr3_aa: CASSLGGLETQYF